Sample share makes the clone carrying this TCR beta chain medium-sized. Time point in this sample: sample taken at primary tumor resection. Whole RNA from tumor, nontumor lung or frozen PBMC was sequenced unsorted. Carried by each TCR cDNA molecule was a unique molecular identifier. Each CDR3 protein is one row after TCRdb ran MiXCR on the 5' RACE reads. The table records about 6,000 distinct CDR3 sequences, around 19% of them present only once. This sample was included in a study of spatial heterogeneity in lung cancer. Study-level information: Detection of beta-chain sequences consistently exceeded that of alpha-chain sequences. Raw reads showed each unique TCR and UMI combination turning up more than ten times on average.

The CDR3 is made up of 15 amino acids. CDR1 is DFQATT, CDR2 SNEGSKA, per germline (reference sequence). Trimming cost V 6 bases and J 2 bases, with 17 bases left between them. The rearrangement links TRBV20-1 to TRBJ1-5; the D is unclear. Sequenced material: normal lung tissue next to the tumor, taken at surgery. The sequence was collected from a male donor with early-stage non-small cell lung cancer. For the CDR3, the DNA is TGCAGTGCCTATCGGGTAGGGATGGGCAATCAGCCCCAGCATTTT. Its translation: CSAYRVGMGNQPQHF.